The 23 T cell receptor beta chains below were found in one sample sequenced in a study of Tregs in tolerant kidney transplant recipients (dated by TCRdb to the late 2010s). Libraries were constructed by the immunoSEQ multiplex PCR assay. This is the immuneACCESS table as TCRdb keeps it, with only in-frame sequences that have V and J called. A part of the clones is gone; compared with another copy, unresolved V genes explain less than half, and the rest is unexplained. Counted in this sample were approximately 260,000 clones; 65% to 85% of them appeared once. The ten largest make up around 0.68% of the sample. Sequencing was performed on CD4+ T cells from blood. All receptors derive from a human donor in good health.

Details on this clone: One end of the junction varies from germline; a read error may be responsible. Other DNA sequences in this specimen translate into the identical CDR3. The chain combines TRBV11-1 with TRBJ1-4; tentative D call: TRBD1 (5 bases). CDR3 length equals 16 residues. CDR1 and CDR2 (germline): SGHAT, FQDESV (reference sequence). CDR3 coding DNA: TGTGCCAGTAGCTCTAAGACGGGCGGCGGGGGTGAAAAACTGTTTTTT. This codes for CASSSKTGGGGEKLFF.

On this clone: A junction boundary mismatches the germline segment, possibly from a read error. The V call is TRBV14, the J call TRBJ2-2; possibly TRBD2 for D (7 bases). The length of the CDR3 is 17 residues. Germline CDR1 is SGHDN and CDR2 is FVKESK. CDR3 sequence: CASSEDPSRGAVGELFF. The CDR3 coding sequence is TGTGCCAGCAGCGAAGATCCCTCCCGGGGGGCGGTCGGGGAGCTGTTTTTT.

The table lists this clone with a count of one. This chain joins TRBV5-1 and TRBJ2-1; 7 bases line up with TRBD1. The CDR3 runs 14 residues. Per germline, CDR1 SGHRS and CDR2 YFSETQ. Germline trimming cut 0 bases from V and 6 bases from J; bases unmatched to any gene: 3. The CDR3 region has the DNA TGCGCCAGCAGCTTGGGGCCAGGGGGCAATGAGCAGTTCTTC. Encoded protein: CASSLGPGGNEQFF.

J is TRBJ2-3 and V is TRBV6-6; possibly TRBD1 for D (6 bases). Trimming pared 5 bases from V and 2 bases from J, leaving 14 bases between. The CDR3 is made up of 15 amino acids. The germline V gene has CDR1 MNHNY and CDR2 SVGAGI (reference sequence). Written as DNA, the CDR3 is TGTGCCAGCAGTACCAGGGACATTCTCACAGATACGCAGTATTTT. Its protein product is CASSTRDILTDTQYF.

This chain uses TRBV5-4 with TRBJ2-1; 8 positions agree with TRBD2. The J segment lost 3 bases and the V segment lost 0 bases, leaving 5 bases of the junction unmatched. Germline CDR1 reads SGHNT; CDR2 reads YYREEE (reference sequence). The CDR3 loop spans 16 amino acids. The CDR3 loop reads CASSLVGAGGYNEQFF. In nucleotides, the CDR3 is TGTGCCAGCAGCTTGGTTGGGGCGGGAGGCTACAATGAGCAGTTCTTC.

As DNA, the CDR3 is TGTGCCATCGGGGGGTCTGCAGATACGCAGTATTTT. Amino acids: CAIGGSADTQYF. The chain employs TRBV10-3 and TRBJ2-3; perhaps TRBD2 as D (6 bases). The germline V gene encodes CDR1 ENHRY and CDR2 SYGVKD. The length of the CDR3 is 12 residues. V lost 8 bases to trimming and J lost 4 bases, with 10 bases between them.

The V call is TRBV10-3, the J call TRBJ2-5; D is unresolved. The CDR3 is 13 amino acids. Germline assignment: CDR1 ENHRY and CDR2 SYGVKD. The V end was cut by 4 bases, the J end by 3 bases, with 9 bases between. The DNA for the CDR3 is TGTGCCATCAGTGTGTCGGCAGAAGAGACCCAGTACTTC. Translated, it gives CAISVSAEETQYF.

The CDR3 sequence: CASSLLRRHPSTDTQYF. CDR3 DNA: TGTGCCAGCAGCTTGCTACGGCGACACCCTAGCACAGATACGCAGTATTTT. The chain has TRBV5-5 and TRBJ2-3; no definite D call. The length of the CDR3 is 17 residues. V lost 1 base, J lost 0 bases, and 15 bases lay in between. Germline values: CDR1 SGHKS, CDR2 YYEKEE (reference sequence).

The chain combines TRBV14 with TRBJ2-1; D gene ambiguous. V lost 2 bases to trimming and J lost 4 bases, with 12 bases between them. This CDR3 has 15 residues. The germline V gene encodes CDR1 SGHDN and CDR2 FVKESK. The CDR3 reads CASSQLQRPYNEQFF. In nucleotides, the CDR3 is TGTGCCAGCAGCCAACTACAGAGACCATACAATGAGCAGTTCTTC. Full variable domain (outside the CDR3, taken from reference TRBV14 and TRBJ2-1): EAGVTQFPSHSVIEKGQTVTLRCDPISGHDNLYWYRRVMGKEIKFLLHFVKESKQDESGMPNNRFLAERTGGTYSTLKVQPAELEDSGVYFCASSQLQRPYNEQFFGPGTRLTVL.

The J gene is TRBJ1-1, the V gene TRBV6-5, with D unclear. Per germline, CDR1 MNHEY and CDR2 SVGAGI. Trimming shortened V by 0 bases and J by 3 bases, and 8 bases separated the two germline ends. The length of the CDR3 is 14 residues. CDR3 coding DNA: TGTGCCAGCAGTTACTCAACAGCTTACACTGAAGCTTTCTTT. Its protein product is CASSYSTAYTEAFF.

The chain has TRBV7-6 and TRBJ1-2; D perhaps matches TRBD1 (5 bases). Germline V CDR1 and CDR2: SGHVS, FNYEAQ. There are 14 residues in the CDR3. V shed 5 bases and J shed 0 bases, with 10 bases lying between them. The CDR3 sequence is CASSPLGANYGYTF. The CDR3 DNA follows: TGTGCCAGCAGCCCGCTGGGGGCTAACTATGGCTACACCTTC.

The rearrangement joins TRBV19 to TRBJ2-5; 9 nucleotides align to TRBD1. The length of the CDR3 is 15 residues. J lost 3 bases, V lost 7 bases, and 9 bases had no gene match. Germline CDR1 reads LNHDA; CDR2 reads SQIVND (reference sequence). DNA of the CDR3: TGTGCCAGTAAATCGGTACAGGGGGCAAAAGAGACCCAGTACTTC. It codes for CASKSVQGAKETQYF. The variable domain in full, with the rest retrieved from reference TRBV19 and TRBJ2-5, is DGGITQSPKYLFRKEGQNVTLSCEQNLNHDAMYWYRQDPGQGLRLIYYSQIVNDFQKGDIAEGYSVSREKKESFPLTVTSAQKNPTAFYLCASKSVQGAKETQYFGPGTRLLVL.

The CDR3 here is CASSLVDQETQYF. The CDR3 nucleotides are TGTGCCAGCAGCTTAGTTGATCAAGAGACCCAGTACTTC. This chain uses TRBV11-3 with TRBJ2-5; D unclear. Germline CDR1 and CDR2: SGHNT and YENEEA. The CDR3 spans 13 residues. V was clipped by 1 base and J by 2 bases, with 5 bases between them.

J is TRBJ2-7 and V is TRBV5-4, with TRBD2 matching 9 bases. This CDR3 spans 18 amino acids. The germline V gene has CDR1 SGHNT and CDR2 YYREEE (reference sequence). With V trimmed by 0 bases and J by 0 bases, 10 bases remained unmatched. CDR3 DNA: TGTGCCAGCAGCTTGGGAAATAGCGGGGGTGCGAGCTCCTACGAGCAGTACTTC. Translated: CASSLGNSGGASSYEQYF.

The chain employs TRBV30 and TRBJ1-3; no firm D call. The V end was cut by 1 base, the J end by 3 bases, with 7 bases between. The germline gives CDR1 GTSNPN, CDR2 SVGIG (reference sequence). There are 13 residues in the CDR3. CDR3 amino acids: CAWSEAVGNTIYF. The CDR3 DNA reads as TGTGCCTGGAGTGAAGCCGTTGGAAACACCATATATTTT. Full variable domain (missing parts from reference TRBV30 and TRBJ1-3): SQTIHQWPATLVQPVGSPLSLECTVEGTSNPNLYWYRQAAGRGLQLLFYSVGIGQISSEVPQNLSASRPQDRQFILSSKKLLLSDSGFYLCAWSEAVGNTIYFGEGSWLTVV.

This sequence joins TRBV4-1 and TRBJ2-3, with 8 positions matching TRBD2. J gave up 4 bases and V 1 base, and 7 bases lay outside the gene matches. Germline CDR1 and CDR2: MGHRA and YSYEKL. The CDR3 totals 16 residues. CDR3 amino acids: CASSQVGGRRADTQYF. The CDR3 DNA sequence: TGCGCCAGCAGCCAAGTGGGCGGGAGGAGGGCAGATACGCAGTATTTT.

V is TRBV29-1 and J is TRBJ1-5, with D perhaps matching TRBD1 (6 bases). With 5 bases removed from V and 7 bases from J, the gap between germline ends came to 18 bases. The germline gives CDR1 SQVTM, CDR2 ANQGSEA. CDR3 length equals 14 residues. CDR3 loop: CSVWTGRGGQPQHF. CDR3 coding DNA: TGCAGCGTTTGGACGGGGAGAGGGGGACAGCCCCAGCATTTT.

With respect to this clone: Germline and junction disagree at one end, which may indicate a read error. Other DNA sequences of this sample code for an identical CDR3. V is TRBV6-5 and J is TRBJ1-2; D is unclear. CDR3 length: 12 amino acids. Per germline, CDR1 MNHEY and CDR2 SVGAGI. The CDR3 DNA is TGTGCCAGCAGTTACTCGGGTGGGCCGCTCCACTTC. Its translation: CASSYSGGPLHF.

The chain carries TRBV5-4 and TRBJ2-3; D tentatively reads TRBD1 or TRBD2 (5 bases each). V was shortened by 4 bases and J by 0 bases, with 9 bases between the two germline ends. The V gene's germline CDR1 is SGHNT and CDR2 YYREEE (reference sequence). This CDR3 has 14 amino acids. The CDR3 loop reads CASSLGTSTDTQYF. In nucleotides, the CDR3 is TGTGCCAGCAGCCTCGGGACCAGCACAGATACGCAGTATTTT.

The chain combines TRBV12-5 with TRBJ1-2, with 8 nucleotides matching TRBD1. The CDR3 is 13 residues long. Germline CDR1 is LGHNT and CDR2 is FRNRAP. V shed 6 bases, J shed 8 bases, and the junction held 8 bases outside the gene matches. CDR3 coding DNA: TGTGCTAGTGGAATTCAGGGGGCGGGCGGCTACACCTTC. This encodes CASGIQGAGGYTF.

V gene TRBV30 combines with J gene TRBJ2-1, with 7 bases aligning to TRBD2. The J segment lost 5 bases and the V segment lost 0 bases, leaving 7 bases of the junction unmatched. Germline CDR1 and CDR2: GTSNPN and SVGIG (reference sequence). The CDR3 covers 15 residues. The CDR3 spells CAWSVQIAGNNEQFF. DNA for the CDR3: TGTGCCTGGAGTGTACAAATAGCGGGTAACAATGAGCAGTTCTTC.

This clone appeared once. The rearrangement joins TRBV7-9 to TRBJ2-5; 7 nucleotides agree with TRBD1. CDR3 length: 14 residues. Germline V gene sequence: CDR1 SEHNR, CDR2 FQNEAQ (reference sequence). V was pared by 6 bases and J by 3 bases, with 7 bases of the junction left unmatched. As DNA, the CDR3 is TGTGCCAGCAGGAAGCAAACAGGGGAAGAGACCCAGTACTTC. Translated, it gives CASRKQTGEETQYF.

V and J are TRBV2 and TRBJ2-3; 10 nucleotides align to TRBD2. The CDR3 spans 14 residues. J was trimmed by 6 bases and V by 8 bases; bases with no gene match: 8. The germline CDR1 and CDR2 sequences are SNHLY and FYNNEI. The chain's CDR3 is CASGASGGKDTQYF. Written as DNA, the CDR3 is TGTGCCAGCGGAGCTAGCGGGGGAAAGGATACGCAGTATTTT.